This T cell receptor (beta chain) was identified in a study of T cell responses to AZD1222 COVID-19 vaccine. Study-wide points: The donors showed a predominance of white British ancestry and of females, with possible underestimation of clonal diversity.

Turning to this clone: Its cognate antigen is unknown.

Libraries were prepared by immunoSEQ multiplex PCR; TCRdb keeps only in-frame clonotypes and omits some of them. Here the sample spans around 140,000 clones, 92% being singletons. This CDR3 contains 13 residues. Trimming left V 6 bases short and J 5 bases short, with 11 bases between. CDR1 and CDR2 from the germline V gene are SEHNR and FQNEAQ (reference sequence). The chain joins TRBV7-9 to TRBJ1-5; D possibly corresponds to TRBD1 (5 bases). This clonotype was obtained from an adult who received the AZD1222 COVID-19 vaccine. This sample comprised peripheral blood, obtained 28 days after the second AZD1222 dose. Written as DNA, the CDR3 is TGTGCCAGCAGTAACAACAGGTATCAGCCCCAGCATTTT. Amino acids: CASSNNRYQPQHF. Full variable domain (rest looked up from reference TRBV7-9 and TRBJ1-5): DTGVSQNPRHKITKRGQNVTFRCDPISEHNRLYWYRQTLGQGPEFLTYFQNEAQLEKSRLLSDRFSAERPKGSFSTLEIQRTEQGDSAMYLCASSNNRYQPQHFGDGTRLSIL.